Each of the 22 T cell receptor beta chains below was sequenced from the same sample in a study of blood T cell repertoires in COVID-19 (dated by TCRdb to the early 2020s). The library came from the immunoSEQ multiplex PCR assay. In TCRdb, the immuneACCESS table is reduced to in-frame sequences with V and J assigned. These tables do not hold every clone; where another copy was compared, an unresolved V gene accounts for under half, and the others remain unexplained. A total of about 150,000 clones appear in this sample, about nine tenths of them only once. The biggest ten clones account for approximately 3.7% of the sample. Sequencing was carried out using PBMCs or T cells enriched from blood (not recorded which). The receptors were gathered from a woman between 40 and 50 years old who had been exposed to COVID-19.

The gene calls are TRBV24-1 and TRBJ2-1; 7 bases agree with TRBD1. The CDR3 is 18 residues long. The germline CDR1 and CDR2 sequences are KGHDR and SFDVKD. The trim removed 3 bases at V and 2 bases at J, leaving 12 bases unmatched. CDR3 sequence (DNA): TGTGCCACCAGTGATACGGGCCCTACAGGGGTGGCCTACAATGAGCAGTTCTTC. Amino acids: CATSDTGPTGVAYNEQFF.

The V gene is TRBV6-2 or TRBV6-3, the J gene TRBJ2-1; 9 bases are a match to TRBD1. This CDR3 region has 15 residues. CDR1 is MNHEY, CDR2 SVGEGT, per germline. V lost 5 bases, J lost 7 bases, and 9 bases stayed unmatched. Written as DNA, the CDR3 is TGTGCCAGCAGTACGGGACAGGGTTTTATTAATGAGCAGTTCTTC. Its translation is CASSTGQGFINEQFF.

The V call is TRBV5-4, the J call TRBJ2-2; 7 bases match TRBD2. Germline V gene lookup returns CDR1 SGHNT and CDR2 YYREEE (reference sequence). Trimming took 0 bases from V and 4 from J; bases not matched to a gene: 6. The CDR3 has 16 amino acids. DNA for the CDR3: TGTGCCAGCAGCTTGGGGCTAGCGGACGTCACCGGGGAGCTGTTTTTT. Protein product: CASSLGLADVTGELFF.

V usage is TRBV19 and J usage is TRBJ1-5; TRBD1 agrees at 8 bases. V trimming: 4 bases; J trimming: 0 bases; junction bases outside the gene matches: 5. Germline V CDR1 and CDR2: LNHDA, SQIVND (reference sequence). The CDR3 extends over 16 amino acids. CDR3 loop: CASSSTGGVSNQPQHF. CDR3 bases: TGTGCCAGTAGTAGTACAGGGGGAGTTAGCAATCAGCCCCAGCATTTT. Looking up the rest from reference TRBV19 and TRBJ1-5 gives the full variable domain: DGGITQSPKYLFRKEGQNVTLSCEQNLNHDAMYWYRQDPGQGLRLIYYSQIVNDFQKGDIAEGYSVSREKKESFPLTVTSAQKNPTAFYLCASSSTGGVSNQPQHFGDGTRLSIL.

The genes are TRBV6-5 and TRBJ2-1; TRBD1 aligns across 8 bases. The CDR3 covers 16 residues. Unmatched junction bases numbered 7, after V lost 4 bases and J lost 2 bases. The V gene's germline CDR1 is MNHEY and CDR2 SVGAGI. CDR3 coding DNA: TGTGCCAGCAGTTCCGGACAGGGAAGAACCTACAATGAGCAGTTCTTC. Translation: CASSSGQGRTYNEQFF.

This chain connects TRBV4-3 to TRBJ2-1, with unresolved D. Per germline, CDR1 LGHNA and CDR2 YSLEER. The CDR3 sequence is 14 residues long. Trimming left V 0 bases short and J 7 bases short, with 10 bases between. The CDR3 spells CASSQDLEWNEQFF. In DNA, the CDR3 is TGCGCCAGCAGCCAAGATTTGGAGTGGAATGAGCAGTTCTTC.

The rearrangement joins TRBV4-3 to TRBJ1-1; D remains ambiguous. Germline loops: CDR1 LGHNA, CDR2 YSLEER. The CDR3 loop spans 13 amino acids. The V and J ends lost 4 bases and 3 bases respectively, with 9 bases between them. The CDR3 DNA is TGCGCCAGCAGCCTAGGACTCTACACTGAAGCTTTCTTT. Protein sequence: CASSLGLYTEAFF.

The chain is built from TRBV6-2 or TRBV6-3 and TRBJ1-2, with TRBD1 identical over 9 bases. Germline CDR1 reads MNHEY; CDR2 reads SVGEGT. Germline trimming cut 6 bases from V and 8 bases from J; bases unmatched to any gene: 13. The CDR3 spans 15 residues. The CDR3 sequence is CASSEEGQGLRGYTF. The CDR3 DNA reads TGTGCCAGCAGCGAAGAGGGACAGGGTTTACGGGGCTACACCTTC.

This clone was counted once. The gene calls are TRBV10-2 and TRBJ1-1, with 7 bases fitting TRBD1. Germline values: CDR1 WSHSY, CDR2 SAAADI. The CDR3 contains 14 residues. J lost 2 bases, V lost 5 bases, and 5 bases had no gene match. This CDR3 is CASSQTGTNTEAFF. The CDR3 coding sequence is TGCGCCAGCAGTCAGACAGGGACCAACACTGAAGCTTTCTTT.

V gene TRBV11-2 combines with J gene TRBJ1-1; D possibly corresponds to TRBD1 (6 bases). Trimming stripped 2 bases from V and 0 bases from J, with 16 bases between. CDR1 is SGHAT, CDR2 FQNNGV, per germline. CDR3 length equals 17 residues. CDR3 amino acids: CASSLTTRGGVNTEAFF. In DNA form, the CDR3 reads TGTGCCAGCAGCTTAACTACCAGGGGCGGTGTGAACACTGAAGCTTTCTTT.

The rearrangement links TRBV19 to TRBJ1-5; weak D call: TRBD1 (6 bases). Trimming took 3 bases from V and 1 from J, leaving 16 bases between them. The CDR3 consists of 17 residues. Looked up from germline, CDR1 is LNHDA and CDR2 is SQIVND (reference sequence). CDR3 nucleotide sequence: TGTGCCAGTAGTATCCTAAAGGGGGGGATAAGCAATCAGCCCCAGCATTTT. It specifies CASSILKGGISNQPQHF.

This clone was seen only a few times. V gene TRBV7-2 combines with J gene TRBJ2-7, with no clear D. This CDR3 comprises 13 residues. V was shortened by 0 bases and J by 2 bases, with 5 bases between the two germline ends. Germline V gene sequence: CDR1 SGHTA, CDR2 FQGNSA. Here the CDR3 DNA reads TGTGCCAGCAGCTTAGCCAGAACCTACGAGCAGTACTTC. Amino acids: CASSLARTYEQYF.

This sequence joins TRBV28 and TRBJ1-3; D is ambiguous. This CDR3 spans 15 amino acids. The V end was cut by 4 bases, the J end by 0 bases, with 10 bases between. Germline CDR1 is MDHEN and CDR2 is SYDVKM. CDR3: CASSSSANSGNTIYF. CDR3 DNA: TGTGCCAGCAGTTCCAGCGCTAACTCTGGAAACACCATATATTTT.

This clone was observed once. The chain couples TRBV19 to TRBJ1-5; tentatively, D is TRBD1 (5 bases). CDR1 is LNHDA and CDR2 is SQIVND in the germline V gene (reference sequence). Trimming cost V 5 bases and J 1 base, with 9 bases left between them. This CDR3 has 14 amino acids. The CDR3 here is CASSVQGSNQPQHF. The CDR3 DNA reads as TGTGCCAGTAGTGTTCAGGGAAGCAATCAGCCCCAGCATTTT.

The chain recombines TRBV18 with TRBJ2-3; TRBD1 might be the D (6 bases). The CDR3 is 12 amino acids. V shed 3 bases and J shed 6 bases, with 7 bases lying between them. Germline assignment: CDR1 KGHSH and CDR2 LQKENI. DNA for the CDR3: TGTGCCAGCTCACCCCAGGGGGATACGCAGTATTTT. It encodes CASSPQGDTQYF.

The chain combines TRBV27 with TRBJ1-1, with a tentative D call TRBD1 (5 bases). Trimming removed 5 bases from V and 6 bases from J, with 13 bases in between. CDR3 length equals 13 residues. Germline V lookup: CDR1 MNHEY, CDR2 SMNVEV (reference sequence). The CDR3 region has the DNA TGTGCCAGCAGTCCGCGGGGCGTCGCTGAAGCTTTCTTT. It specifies CASSPRGVAEAFF.

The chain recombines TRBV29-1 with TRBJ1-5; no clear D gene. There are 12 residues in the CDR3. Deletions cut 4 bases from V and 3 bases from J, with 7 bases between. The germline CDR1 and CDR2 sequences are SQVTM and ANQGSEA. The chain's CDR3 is CSVGQFNQPQHF. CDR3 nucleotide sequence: TGCAGCGTTGGGCAGTTCAATCAGCCCCAGCATTTT.

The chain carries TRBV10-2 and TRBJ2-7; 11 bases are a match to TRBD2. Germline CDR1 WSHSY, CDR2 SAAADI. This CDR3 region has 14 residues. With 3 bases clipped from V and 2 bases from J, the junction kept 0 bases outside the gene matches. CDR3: CASSELAGAYEQYF. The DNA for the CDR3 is TGCGCCAGCAGTGAACTAGCGGGGGCCTACGAGCAGTACTTC.

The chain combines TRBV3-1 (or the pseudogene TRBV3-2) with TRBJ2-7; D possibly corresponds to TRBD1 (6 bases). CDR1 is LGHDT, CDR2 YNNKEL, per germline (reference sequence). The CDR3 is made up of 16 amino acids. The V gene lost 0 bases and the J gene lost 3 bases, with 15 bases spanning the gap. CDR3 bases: TGTGCCAGCAGCCAAGATGTGGGGGCGCCCCGCTACGAGCAGTACTTC. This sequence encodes CASSQDVGAPRYEQYF.

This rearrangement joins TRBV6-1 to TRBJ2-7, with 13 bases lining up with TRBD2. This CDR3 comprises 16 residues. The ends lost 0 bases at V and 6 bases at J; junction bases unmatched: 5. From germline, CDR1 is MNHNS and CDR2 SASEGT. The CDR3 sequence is CASSEAMRLAGGEQYF. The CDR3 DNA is TGTGCCAGCAGTGAAGCGATGAGACTAGCGGGAGGCGAGCAGTACTTC.

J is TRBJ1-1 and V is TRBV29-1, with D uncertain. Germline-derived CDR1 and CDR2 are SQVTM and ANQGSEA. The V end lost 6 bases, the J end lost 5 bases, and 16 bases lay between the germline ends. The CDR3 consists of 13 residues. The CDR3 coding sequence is TGCAGCGTCACGACGGGTCTAAATACTGAAGCTTTCTTT. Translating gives CSVTTGLNTEAFF.

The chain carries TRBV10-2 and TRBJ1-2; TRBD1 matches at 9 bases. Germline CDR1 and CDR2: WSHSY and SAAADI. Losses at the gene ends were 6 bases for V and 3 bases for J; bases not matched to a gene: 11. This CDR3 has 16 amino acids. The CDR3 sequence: CASSAGTGRGDYGYTF. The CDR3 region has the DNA TGCGCCAGCAGCGCCGGGACAGGGCGAGGGGACTATGGCTACACCTTC.